This TCR beta chain was profiled in a study of HIV-infected patients and healthy controls. There are 14 residues in the CDR3. Germline V lookup: CDR1 SGHDT, CDR2 YYEEEE. Deletions cut 4 bases from V and 11 bases from J, with 18 bases between. TCRdb re-called the 5' RACE reads with MiXCR, one entry per CDR3 protein. The table has about 67,000 distinct CDR3 sequences, less than 20% seen once. In this sample, this clonotype turned up a few times. Sequencing input: CD4+ T cells from blood. The clonotype originates from a human donor in good health. The chain links TRBV5-6 to TRBJ1-4, with no clear D. Here the CDR3 DNA reads TGTGCCAGCAGCGTTGGATCGGTTGAGGAGAAACTGTTTTTT. Its protein product is CASSVGSVEEKLFF. The variable domain in full, with the rest retrieved from reference TRBV5-6 and TRBJ1-4, is DAGVTQSPTHLIKTRGQQVTLRCSPKSGHDTVSWYQQALGQGPQFIFQYYEEEERQRGNFPDRFSGHQFPNYSSELNVNALLLGDSALYLCASSVGSVEEKLFFGSGTQLSVL.